A single T cell receptor beta chain is shown here with its context. The antigen is unknown. Trimming shortened V by 0 bases and J by 2 bases, and 7 bases separated the two germline ends. The germline CDR1 and CDR2 sequences are GTSNPN and SVGIG (reference sequence). The CDR3 is 13 residues long. Primers: 60 Vbeta forward and 13 Jbeta reverse. The table came from immunoSEQ multiplex PCR; TCRdb's copy has only in-frame clones and leaves some out. The sample has about 170,000 clones; 75% to 90% are singletons. This entry is derived from a study of cytomegalovirus exposure and HLA in healthy donors. Study summary: T cells numbering 150 million to 200 million yielded more than 95 million unique TCR beta sequences in an earlier analysis. The Caucasian-associated ancestry cluster held about 80% of around 380 genotyped donors. Whole-study results and caveats: A missense variant in DCLRE1C was later tied to TCR beta V- and J-gene trimming.

The sequence derives from a boy younger than 10 in good health and CMV-seronegative. This chain uses TRBV30 with TRBJ1-1; D unclear. Source material: PBMCs. The CDR3 DNA sequence: TGTGCCTGGAGTGTCGGGAGAAACACTGAAGCTTTCTTT. Its protein product is CAWSVGRNTEAFF.